This entry concerns a single T cell receptor beta chain. Its antigen has not been determined. It has no much larger one-base neighbor in the sample; base qualities were not kept. The record originates from a study of blood T cell repertoires in COVID-19 (dated by TCRdb to the early 2020s). Study-level background: The collaborator samples originated in the United States, Italy and Spain and spanned the acute and convalescent phases of COVID-19. The repertoires were released in a freely available public database intended as a resource for research on the immune response to SARS-CoV-2. The material from the prospective study consisted of cDNA or gDNA derived from T cells, B-cell-depleted T cells, or PBMCs. Samples came from the ongoing ImmuneRACE study (first 160 participants) plus 1,254 subjects from 6 global collaborators. The dataset comprised deeply sampled blood TCRbeta repertoires from subjects exposed to, actively infected with, or recovered from COVID-19. Where available, HLA class I and class II types were obtained from metadata supplied by the sample provider rather than from assay-based typing. Sample metadata almost always included a de-identified subject ID, COVID-19 status, age in years and sex.

Points the paper makes about the study in general: The quantity of clinical and demographic metadata differed by source and by participant and was supplied without curation.

Reading from cysteine to phenylalanine, the CDR3 counts 12 amino acids. Only CDR3 DNA is held: 36 bases, read in frame from base 1. Reading the germline V gene gives CDR1 MGHRA and CDR2 YSYEKL. V ends up 8 bases short and J 9 bases short, with an unmatched junction base count of 6. TCRbeta CDR3 regions were amplified from genomic DNA by means of the immunoSEQ Assay, a bias-controlled multiplex PCR. Per the original workflow: Nucleated cell counts per sample were estimated from amplification of reference gene primers within the assay. Sequence reads were collapsed and filtered to measure the absolute abundance of every unique TCRbeta CDR3 rearrangement. For each sample, productive Simpson clonality was calculated as the square root of Simpson's diversity index over productive rearrangements. The immuneACCESS repertoire file appears here via TCRdb, limited to in-frame rearrangements. These files lack a portion of the clones; in checked studies, under half of the deficit traces to unresolved V genes, and the cause of the others is not known. Clonal size and the V and J genes are those of that table, whereas D and trimming came from the DNA. For this sample there are about 270,000 clones; approximately 89% appear just once. Clones ranked in the top ten supply 1.9% of the sample.

Enrolling through a virtual design, the prospective study's participants ranged in age from about 18 to 100 years and lived across 24 United States geographic areas. To assign participants to cohorts, the prospective study relied on clinical history that participants themselves reported in a screening survey and a study questionnaire. ImmuneRACE Cohort 3 recovered participants were defined by two consecutive negative NP/OP PCR tests, healthcare professional clearance, or symptom resolution. In the prospective study, mobile phlebotomists collected whole blood, serum and a nasopharyngeal or oropharyngeal swab from each participant. Over a roughly 2-month period, participants in the prospective study had the option of providing additional blood draws and questionnaires. Blood samples from the prospective study were shipped frozen or at room temperature prior to DNA extraction.

The sample taken for sequencing was PBMCs or T cells enriched from blood (not recorded which). The chain uses TRBV4-1 and TRBJ2-1, with 8 bases in between that match TRBD2. The clonotype comes from a woman aged 55-70 years who had recovered from COVID-19. The CDR3 has the sequence CASGIRGGEQFF. Read as DNA, the sequence is TGCGCCAGCGGAATTCGGGGGGGTGAGCAGTTCTTC.